Below, one T cell receptor (beta chain) is given with its context. The source of the sample is a study of cytomegalovirus exposure and HLA in healthy donors. About the research overall: A prior analysis found more than 90 million unique TCR beta sequences from 170 million or so T cells.

The PCR ran on 60 Vbeta and 13 Jbeta primers. Some clones are missing from TCRdb's copy, which holds only in-frame ones; the method was immunoSEQ multiplex PCR. Of roughly 110,000 clones listed, 74% are singletons. Trimming cost V 5 bases and J 3 bases; bases outside gene matches: 4. This CDR3 is 13 amino acids long. CDR1 is SGHTA, CDR2 FQGNSA, per germline. The sequenced sample consisted of PBMCs. The source of this sequence is a human donor in good health. This chain connects TRBV7-2 to TRBJ2-7, with TRBD1 identical over 7 bases. CDR3 sequence (DNA): TGTGCCAGCAGCCGACAGGGCAGCTACGAGCAGTACTTC. Translated, it gives CASSRQGSYEQYF.